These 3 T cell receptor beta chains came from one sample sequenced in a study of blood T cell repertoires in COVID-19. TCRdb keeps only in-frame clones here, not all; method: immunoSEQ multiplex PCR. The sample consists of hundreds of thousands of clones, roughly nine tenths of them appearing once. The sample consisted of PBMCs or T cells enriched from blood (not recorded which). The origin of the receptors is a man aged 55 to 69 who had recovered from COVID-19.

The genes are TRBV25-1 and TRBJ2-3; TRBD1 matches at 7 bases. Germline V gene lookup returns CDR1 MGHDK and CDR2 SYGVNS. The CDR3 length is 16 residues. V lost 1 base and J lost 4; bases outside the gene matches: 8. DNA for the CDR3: TGTGCCAGCAGTGAATCCGGACAGGATATCGCAGATACGCAGTATTTT. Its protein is CASSESGQDIADTQYF.

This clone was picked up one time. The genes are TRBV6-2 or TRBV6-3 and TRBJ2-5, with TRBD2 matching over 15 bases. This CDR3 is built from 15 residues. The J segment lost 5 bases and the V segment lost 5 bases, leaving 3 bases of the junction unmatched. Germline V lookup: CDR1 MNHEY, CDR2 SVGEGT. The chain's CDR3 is CASSGTSGGKETQYF. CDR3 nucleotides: TGTGCCAGCAGTGGGACTAGCGGGGGGAAGGAGACCCAGTACTTC.

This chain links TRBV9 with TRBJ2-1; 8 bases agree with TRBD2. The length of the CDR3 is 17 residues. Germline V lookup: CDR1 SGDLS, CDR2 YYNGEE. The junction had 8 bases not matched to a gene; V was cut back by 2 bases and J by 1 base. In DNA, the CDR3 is TGTGCCAGCAGCGTTAGAGCGGGAGATGTTTCCTACAATGAGCAGTTCTTC. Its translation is CASSVRAGDVSYNEQFF. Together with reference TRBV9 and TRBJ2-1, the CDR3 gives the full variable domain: DSGVTQTPKHLITATGQRVTLRCSPRSGDLSVYWYQQSLDQGLQFLIQYYNGEERAKGNILERFSAQQFPDLHSELNLSSLELGDSALYFCASSVRAGDVSYNEQFFGPGTRLTVL.